What follows are 28 T cell receptor beta chains derived from one specimen sequenced in a study of regulatory T cells in long-lasting Graves disease. This sample's time point: newly diagnosed GD, antithyroid drugs for less than 3 months. The authors made the TCR library using RNA they extracted from PBMCs. Construction of TCR beta libraries relied on iRepertoire HTBI primers and on Arm-PCR targeting CDR3 regions. TCRdb re-derived calls from the multiplex PCR reads in MiXCR, one entry per CDR3 protein. The sample carries hundreds of thousands of distinct CDR3 sequences, around 15% recorded once. These data also featured in a second study, about T cells in Graves' hyperthyroidism and ophthalmopathy.

The source material was peripheral blood mononuclear cells (PBMCs), sampled at new diagnosis, from a patient treated with antithyroid drugs. These receptors were taken from a man aged 40-49 years with Graves disease.

The table lists this clonotype with a few counts. The chain is built from TRBV20-1 and TRBJ2-5, with D tentatively TRBD2 (5 bases). CDR3 length equals 13 residues. V lost 5 bases and J 5 bases, leaving 15 bases between the germline ends. The germline V gene has CDR1 DFQATT and CDR2 SNEGSKA (reference sequence). The CDR3 DNA reads TGCAGTGCTCTCGCCCCCGGGGAGGAGACCCAGTACTTC. Its translation is CSALAPGEETQYF.

This clonotype was detected many times. The chain recombines TRBV3-1 with TRBJ1-1; no definite D call. In germline, CDR1 is LGHDT, CDR2 YNNKEL (reference sequence). This CDR3 has 16 residues. Trimming pared 4 bases from V and 0 bases from J, leaving 15 bases between. CDR3 in DNA: TGTGCCAGCAGCCCGAGGGTACAGATCATGAACACTGAAGCTTTCTTT. It is translated as CASSPRVQIMNTEAFF. The whole variable domain, filled in from reference TRBV3-1 and TRBJ1-1, reads DTAVSQTPKYLVTQMGNDKSIKCEQNLGHDTMYWYKQDSKKFLKIMFSYNNKELIINETVPNRFSPKSPDKAHLNLHINSLELGDSAVYFCASSPRVQIMNTEAFFGQGTRLTVV.

The rearrangement joins TRBV11-2 to TRBJ2-4, with 14 bases aligning to TRBD2. Germline V gives CDR1 SGHAT, CDR2 FQNNGV. The V gene end was trimmed by 4 bases and the J gene end by 4 bases; junction bases not matched to a gene: 6. The CDR3 length is 17 residues. The CDR3 protein is CASSSTSGGAPKNIQYF. The DNA for the CDR3 is TGTGCCAGCAGCTCGACTAGCGGGGGGGCCCCAAAAAACATTCAGTACTTC.

This clonotype showed up many times. The gene calls are TRBV27 and TRBJ1-5; perhaps TRBD1 as D (5 bases). Germline V gene lookup returns CDR1 MNHEY and CDR2 SMNVEV (reference sequence). The CDR3 length is 14 residues. Trimming removed 5 bases from V and 5 bases from J, with 13 bases in between. The CDR3 sequence: CASSGRGADQPQHF. Here the CDR3 DNA reads TGTGCCAGCAGTGGGAGGGGCGCTGATCAGCCCCAGCATTTT.

This rearrangement joins TRBV28 to TRBJ1-4, with 9 bases identical to TRBD1. This CDR3 contains 15 residues. Germline V gene data show CDR1 as MDHEN and CDR2 as SYDVKM. J gave up 7 bases and V 4 bases, and 7 bases lay outside the gene matches. The CDR3 DNA sequence: TGTGCCAGCAGTTCGCCGGGACAGGGAGTTGAAAAACTGTTTTTT. Amino acid sequence: CASSSPGQGVEKLFF.

This chain joins TRBV28 and TRBJ2-7; D is possibly TRBD2 (5 bases). Germline V gene lookup returns CDR1 MDHEN and CDR2 SYDVKM. There are 14 residues in the CDR3. The V and J ends lost 2 bases and 7 bases respectively, with 15 bases between them. CDR3 residues: CASSLPDGSGEQYF. The CDR3 DNA follows: TGTGCCAGCAGTTTACCGGACGGGTCGGGAGAGCAGTACTTC.

This clonotype has only a few counts. The chain uses TRBV15 and TRBJ2-7; the D gene is possibly TRBD1 (5 bases). Germline values: CDR1 LNHNV, CDR2 YYDKDF (reference sequence). The CDR3 spans 15 residues. Trimming stripped 2 bases from V and 3 bases from J, with 14 bases between. The CDR3 DNA reads TGTGCCACCAGCAGACGCGACCCAGGGTACTACGAGCAGTACTTC. Its protein product is CATSRRDPGYYEQYF.

The genes are TRBV7-9 and TRBJ2-2; D gene uncertain. This CDR3 is 14 amino acids long. Germline CDR1 is SEHNR and CDR2 is FQNEAQ (reference sequence). Trimming took 5 bases from V and 3 from J, leaving 10 bases between them. The CDR3 loop reads CASSPSPDTGELFF. DNA of the CDR3: TGTGCCAGCAGCCCCTCCCCGGACACCGGGGAGCTGTTTTTT.

This clonotype was seen a handful of times. A much larger clone lies one base from this, so it may be a read error. CDR3 sequence (DNA): TGTGTCAGCTCACCACAGAACGGCATAGTTGAGACCCAGTACTTC. Amino acids: CVSSPQNGIVETQYF. The V gene is TRBV18, the J gene TRBJ2-5, with D unclear. Germline values: CDR1 KGHSH, CDR2 LQKENI. The CDR3 is 15 residues long.

This clonotype was seen only a few times. The rearrangement uses TRBV20-1 and TRBJ1-5; D gene uncertain. The ends were cut back, 0 bases at V and 11 bases at J, with 8 bases in the middle. This CDR3 has 11 amino acids. The germline V gene encodes CDR1 DFQATT and CDR2 SNEGSKA (reference sequence). DNA for the CDR3: TGCAGTGCTAGAGATGGGTTGTCCCAGCATTTT. The encoded protein is CSARDGLSQHF.

This clonotype came up many times. The chain couples TRBV6-1 to TRBJ2-7, with D possibly TRBD2 on 6 matching bases. This CDR3 contains 12 residues. V shed 5 bases and J shed 2 bases, with 7 bases lying between them. Per the germline V gene, CDR1 is MNHNS and CDR2 is SASEGT. The CDR3: CASSPGAYEQYF. In nucleotides, the CDR3 is TGTGCCAGCAGTCCGGGAGCCTACGAGCAGTACTTC.

The table lists this clonotype with many counts. This rearrangement joins TRBV28 to TRBJ2-3; unclear D gene. V was shortened by 5 bases and J by 2 bases, with 14 bases between the two germline ends. CDR3 length: 15 amino acids. Germline loops: CDR1 MDHEN, CDR2 SYDVKM. The chain's CDR3 is CASSPTTENTDTQYF. The CDR3 bases are TGTGCCAGCAGTCCCACGACGGAGAACACAGATACGCAGTATTTT.

V gene TRBV25-1 combines with J gene TRBJ1-6, with 10 positions matching TRBD1. CDR1 MGHDK and CDR2 SYGVNS come from the germline V gene. CDR3 length: 18 amino acids. V dropped 2 bases and J dropped 7; count of bases not matched to a gene: 11. The CDR3 loop reads CASSETPGTGATNSPLHF. CDR3 DNA: TGTGCCAGCAGTGAAACCCCCGGGACAGGGGCCACCAATTCACCCCTCCACTTT.

Many counts were recorded for this clonotype. DNA of the CDR3: TGCAGTGCTAGAGATCGCGTGACTGGTAACAATGAGCAGTTCTTC. It yields the protein CSARDRVTGNNEQFF. The chain recombines TRBV20-1 with TRBJ2-1; D uncertain. Germline V gene data show CDR1 as DFQATT and CDR2 as SNEGSKA (reference sequence). The CDR3 is 15 residues long. V was clipped by 0 bases and J by 5 bases, with 14 bases between them.

This clonotype was seen a handful of times. V usage is TRBV5-1 and J usage is TRBJ2-5; D possibly matches TRBD1 or TRBD2 (5 bases each). The V and J ends lost 4 bases and 4 bases respectively, with 14 bases between them. The CDR3 contains 14 residues. The germline gives CDR1 SGHRS, CDR2 YFSETQ. Here the CDR3 reads CASSMQGVRETQYF. The CDR3 DNA reads as TGCGCCAGCAGCATGCAGGGAGTCCGAGAGACCCAGTACTTC.

The chain is built from TRBV7-3 and TRBJ2-5; D is uncertain. V lost 0 bases, J lost 4 bases, and 6 bases lay in between. This CDR3 has 13 amino acids. CDR1 SGHTA and CDR2 FQGTGA come from the germline V gene. The CDR3 sequence: CASSLTTLETQYF. The CDR3 DNA follows: TGTGCCAGCAGCTTAACGACACTAGAGACCCAGTACTTC.

The V and J genes are TRBV2 and TRBJ2-3; tentatively, D is TRBD2 (6 bases). The CDR3 sequence is 14 residues long. Germline CDR1 and CDR2: SNHLY and FYNNEI. Trimming left V 4 bases short and J 2 bases short, with 10 bases between. The DNA for the CDR3 is TGTGCCAGCAGTGCGGGACTTAACACAGATACGCAGTATTTT. Protein sequence: CASSAGLNTDTQYF.

The chain has TRBV7-2 and TRBJ2-7, with 7 nucleotides matching TRBD1. The V gene's germline CDR1 is SGHTA and CDR2 FQGNSA. The J segment lost 3 bases and the V segment lost 6 bases, leaving 2 bases of the junction unmatched. This CDR3 is 12 amino acids long. The CDR3 sequence is CASRRDSYEQYF. In nucleotides, the CDR3 is TGTGCCAGCAGACGGGACAGCTACGAGCAGTACTTC.

The chain joins TRBV3-2 to TRBJ1-5; whether TRBD1, the table's D call, matches the DNA was not checked. TRBV3-2 is designated a pseudogene. This CDR3 is built from 18 residues. In DNA form, the CDR3 reads TGTGCCAGCAGCCAAGATTTTTATCCGGGACAGGGGGATCAGCCCCAGCATTTT. As protein: CASSQDFYPGQGDQPQHF.

The J gene is TRBJ2-3, the V gene TRBV7-9; the match to TRBD2 covers 16 bases. CDR1 and CDR2 (germline): SEHNR, FQNEAQ (reference sequence). V shed 5 bases, J shed 7 bases, and the junction held 6 bases outside the gene matches. The CDR3 totals 16 residues. The CDR3 nucleotides are TGTGCCAGCAGCCCTGGGACTAGCGGGGGGGCTCATACGCAGTATTTT. This encodes CASSPGTSGGAHTQYF.

The sample holds a few counts of this clonotype. This could be a read error, since a much larger clone is one nucleotide away. The chain joins TRBV5-1 to TRBJ1-1; a possible D gene is TRBD1 (5 bases). The CDR3 spans 15 residues. V was pared by 2 bases and J by 1 base, with 12 bases between. Germline V CDR1 and CDR2: SGHRS, YFSETQ. The CDR3 DNA reads TGCGCCAGCAGCTTTTCAACAGACAGGAACACTGAAGCTTTCTTT. This translates into CASSFSTDRNTEAFF.

In DNA, the CDR3 is TGTGCCAGCAGTTCCCGGACAGGGGGCTACGAGCAGTTCTTC. Protein sequence: CASSSRTGGYEQFF. J is TRBJ2-1 and V is TRBV6-2 or TRBV6-3; 11 bases agree with TRBD1. Looked up from germline, CDR1 is MNHEY and CDR2 is SVGEGT. CDR3 size: 14 residues. The V gene end was trimmed by 4 bases and the J gene end by 10 bases; junction bases not matched to a gene: 6.

This clonotype was seen more than once but under ten times. The genes are TRBV7-9 and TRBJ2-5; 7 positions agree with TRBD2. The ends lost 10 bases at V and 7 bases at J; junction bases unmatched: 12. The CDR3 covers 13 residues. CDR1 is SEHNR, CDR2 FQNEAQ, per germline (reference sequence). The DNA for the CDR3 is TGTGCCACTTCACCTAATACGGGGGGGACCCAGTACTTC. Its translation is CATSPNTGGTQYF.

This clonotype was counted many times. This rearrangement joins TRBV2 to TRBJ2-7, with 8 bases matching TRBD2. This CDR3 comprises 15 residues. The ends lost 7 bases at V and 2 bases at J; junction bases unmatched: 10. Germline CDR1 SNHLY, CDR2 FYNNEI. The CDR3 nucleotides read TGTGCCAGCATGGAACAGCGGGGGCATACCTACGAGCAGTACTTC. The encoded protein is CASMEQRGHTYEQYF.

This clonotype occurred many times. This chain connects TRBV20-1 to TRBJ2-2, with D tentatively TRBD1 (5 bases). The CDR3 totals 13 residues. CDR1 is DFQATT, CDR2 SNEGSKA, per germline (reference sequence). V was pared by 3 bases and J by 3 bases, with 8 bases between. In DNA, the CDR3 is TGCAGTGCTAGCCTCAGGGACACCGGGGAGCTGTTTTTT. Translation gives CSASLRDTGELFF.

This clonotype was counted ten times or more. In DNA form, the CDR3 reads TGTGCCAGCAGCCCCGGTGGTACGCAGTATTTT. Translation gives CASSPGGTQYF. The V call is TRBV28, the J call TRBJ2-3; no reliable D call. The CDR3 extends over 11 amino acids. Between the trimmed V and J ends, which lost 6 bases and 8 bases, there was a span of 9 bases. Germline V gene data show CDR1 as MDHEN and CDR2 as SYDVKM. The whole variable domain, filled in from reference TRBV28 and TRBJ2-3, reads DVKVTQSSRYLVKRTGEKVFLECVQDMDHENMFWYRQDPGLGLRLIYFSYDVKMKEKGDIPEGYSVSREKKERFSLILESASTNQTSMYLCASSPGGTQYFGPGTRLTVL.

The V gene is TRBV7-2, the J gene TRBJ1-1, with 7 bases matching TRBD1. Unmatched junction bases numbered 5, after V lost 3 bases and J lost 4 bases. CDR3 length: 14 residues. CDR1 and CDR2 (germline): SGHTA, FQGNSA. CDR3 sequence: CASSFGTEVTEAFF. The CDR3, as DNA: TGTGCCAGCAGCTTTGGGACAGAGGTCACTGAAGCTTTCTTT.

This clonotype was seen many times. The chain joins TRBV27 to TRBJ1-1; 10 bases agree with TRBD1. V gave up 7 bases and J gave up 6 bases; unmatched junction bases: 5. The CDR3 is 13 amino acids. Germline assignment: CDR1 MNHEY and CDR2 SMNVEV (reference sequence). The CDR3 coding sequence is TGTGCCAGCAAAGACAGGGGGCGGGCTGAAGCTTTCTTT. Translated, it gives CASKDRGRAEAFF.